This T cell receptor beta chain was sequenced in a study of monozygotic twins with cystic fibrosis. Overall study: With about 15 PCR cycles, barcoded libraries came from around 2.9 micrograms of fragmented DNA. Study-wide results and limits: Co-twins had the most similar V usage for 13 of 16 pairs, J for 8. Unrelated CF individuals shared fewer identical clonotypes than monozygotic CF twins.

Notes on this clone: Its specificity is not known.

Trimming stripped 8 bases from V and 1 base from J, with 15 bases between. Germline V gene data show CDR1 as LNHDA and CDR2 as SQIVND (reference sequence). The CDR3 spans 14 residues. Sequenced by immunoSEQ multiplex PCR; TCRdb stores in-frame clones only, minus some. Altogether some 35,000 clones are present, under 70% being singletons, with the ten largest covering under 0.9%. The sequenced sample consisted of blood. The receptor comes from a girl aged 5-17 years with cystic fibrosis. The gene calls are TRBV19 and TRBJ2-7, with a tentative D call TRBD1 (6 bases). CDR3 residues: CASGAARGSYEQYF. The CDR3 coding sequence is TGTGCCAGTGGAGCGGCCAGGGGTTCCTACGAGCAGTACTTC.